Listed here are 21 T cell receptor beta chains from one sample, sequenced in a study of tumor-infiltrating lymphocytes in glioblastoma multiforme. TCR beta libraries were built from RNA through three nested multiplex PCR rounds using modified ARM-PCR. TCRdb redid the calling of the multiplex PCR reads with MiXCR, one entry per CDR3 protein. This table holds more than 9,000 distinct CDR3 sequences, 66% found once. The sample taken for sequencing was brain tumor tissue. These receptors were collected from a male donor with glioblastoma.

About this clonotype: A read error may account for a junction end that differs from germline. The J gene is TRBJ2-7, the V gene TRBV4-2; 11 nucleotides line up with TRBD1. Germline-derived CDR1 and CDR2 are LGHNA and YNFKEQ. CDR3 size: 17 residues. CDR3 DNA sequence: TGTGCCAGCGGCCAAGAGGGGACAGGGGGGGGCCCCTACGAGCAGTACTTC. Its translation: CASGQEGTGGGPYEQYF.

With regard to this clonotype: One end of the junction fails to match germline, which may point to a read error. This chain uses TRBV12-3 or TRBV12-4 with TRBJ2-7; a possible D gene is TRBD1 (5 bases). This CDR3 contains 13 residues. The CDR3 DNA sequence: TGTGCCAGCAGACTACAGGCTACCTACGGGCAGTACTTC. Its protein product is CASRLQATYGQYF.

This sequence joins TRBV11-1 and TRBJ2-3; D unclear. The CDR3 covers 14 residues. Trimming stripped 8 bases from V and 4 bases from J, with 16 bases between. The V gene's germline CDR1 is SGHAT and CDR2 FQDESV (reference sequence). The CDR3 here is CASSRGYGSDTQYF. CDR3 in DNA: TGTGCCAGCTCCCGTGGCTACGGCTCAGATACGCAGTATTTT.

The CDR3 nucleotides read TGTGCCAGCAGTTTAGCGCTGGGCCCGGAAGGCTACACCTTC. Translated, it gives CASSLALGPEGYTF. The chain employs TRBV12-3 or TRBV12-4 and TRBJ1-2; no firm D call. V was clipped by 0 bases and J by 8 bases, with 13 bases between them. The CDR3 runs to 14 residues.

This clonotype is labeled large. The V gene is TRBV29-1, the J gene TRBJ1-2; D gene ambiguous. This CDR3 is 10 amino acids long. Trimming left V 3 bases short and J 6 bases short, with 5 bases between. Germline CDR1 SQVTM, CDR2 ANQGSEA. The CDR3 DNA follows: TGCAGCGTTGATCAGAATGGCTACACCTTC. The encoded protein is CSVDQNGYTF.

The chain employs TRBV11-3 and TRBJ2-2; TRBD1 matches at 7 bases. CDR3 length equals 17 residues. Germline V CDR1 and CDR2: SGHNT, YENEEA. V lost 5 bases to trimming and J lost 2 bases; unmatched junction nucleotides: 11. The CDR3 sequence is CASSRASGTDNTGELFF. CDR3 nucleotide sequence: TGTGCCAGCAGCAGAGCCTCCGGGACAGACAACACCGGGGAGCTGTTTTTT.

This clonotype was observed a few times. The CDR3 end shows no conserved phenylalanine or tryptophan, and so a read error is likely. The chain uses TRBV20-1 and TRBJ2-1; D might be TRBD1 (6 bases). CDR3 length: 15 amino acids. V gave up 6 bases and J gave up 8 bases, with 23 bases separating them. From germline, CDR1 is DFQATT and CDR2 SNEGSKA (reference sequence). DNA of the CDR3: TGCAGTGCGGGGGCTCGGAGGATAGGTTCGGATGAGCAGTTCTCC. Residues: CSAGARRIGSDEQFS.

This clonotype was seen just once. V gene TRBV10-3 combines with J gene TRBJ2-3; TRBD2 aligns across 9 bases. This CDR3 is built from 16 residues. The germline gives CDR1 ENHRY, CDR2 SYGVKD. The trim removed 4 bases at V and 2 bases at J, leaving 7 bases unmatched. CDR3 DNA: TGTGCCATCAGTGTTTTTAGGACTAGCGACACAGATACGCAGTATTTT. The encoded protein is CAISVFRTSDTDTQYF.

There are a few counts of this clonotype. The chain uses TRBV20-1 and TRBJ2-7, with TRBD2 matching over 8 bases. CDR1 and CDR2 from the germline V gene are DFQATT and SNEGSKA (reference sequence). The CDR3 consists of 11 residues. V was pared by 7 bases and J by 9 bases, with 8 bases of the junction left unmatched. CDR3 loop: CSEEAGGGQYF. CDR3 in DNA: TGCAGTGAGGAGGCGGGGGGTGGGCAGTACTTC.

By share, this clonotype ranks as medium-sized. The V call is TRBV6-5, the J call TRBJ1-1, with 10 bases lining up with TRBD1. Germline CDR1 MNHEY, CDR2 SVGAGI. This CDR3 spans 16 amino acids. The ends lost 7 bases at V and 0 bases at J; junction bases unmatched: 8. CDR3 in DNA: TGTGCCAGCATGGACAGGGGGTCGACTATGAACACTGAAGCTTTCTTT. This codes for CASMDRGSTMNTEAFF.

This clonotype was found once. This chain joins TRBV29-1 and TRBJ1-2; possible D gene TRBD1, 5 bases. Germline CDR1 SQVTM, CDR2 ANQGSEA. The CDR3 is 13 amino acids. V was clipped by 0 bases and J by 7 bases, with 12 bases between them. The CDR3 nucleotides read TGCAGCGTTGAAGACCGCAGGGTCGGTGGCTACACCTTC. Translating gives CSVEDRRVGGYTF.

As regards this clonotype: An end of the junction differs from the germline gene, which may be a read error. V usage is TRBV11-2 and J usage is TRBJ2-2; TRBD1 or TRBD2 may be the D gene (6 bases each). In germline, CDR1 is SGHAT, CDR2 FQNNGV. This CDR3 has 20 amino acids. The CDR3 sequence: CASTPSFGQGLAVNTGEPFF. In DNA form, the CDR3 reads TGTGCCAGCACCCCCTCATTCGGCCAGGGGTTAGCGGTAAACACCGGGGAGCCGTTTTTT.

A note on this clonotype: At one of its ends the junction is not consistent with the germline gene, which may arise from a read error. The rearrangement uses TRBV12-3 or TRBV12-4 and TRBJ2-7; no firm D call. The CDR3 is 13 amino acids. Here the CDR3 reads CASSYVQSYGQYF. The DNA of the CDR3 is TGTGCCAGCAGCTATGTACAGAGTTACGGGCAGTACTTC.

The table lists this clonotype with a count of one. Because it lacks the conserved phenylalanine or tryptophan at the end, this CDR3 is likely a read error. V and J are TRBV20-1 and TRBJ2-1, with TRBD1 as a possible D gene (5 bases). The CDR3 covers 14 residues. Germline V gives CDR1 DFQATT, CDR2 SNEGSKA (reference sequence). CDR3 bases: TGCAATGCTAGAGATGAGGCAGGGCTGTATGGGCAGTTCCTC. This sequence encodes CNARDEAGLYGQFL.

Comments on this clonotype: The junction departs from germline at one end; a sequencing error may be responsible. The CDR3 spells CASSSGQGTSTDTQCF. The CDR3, as DNA: TGTGCCAGCAGCTCGGGACAGGGTACCAGCACAGATACGCAATGTTTT. The chain carries TRBV7-9 and TRBJ2-3; 9 bases are shared with TRBD1. This CDR3 contains 16 residues. The germline V gene encodes CDR1 SEHNR and CDR2 FQNEAQ (reference sequence). The variable domain in full, with the rest retrieved from reference TRBV7-9 and TRBJ2-3, is DTGVSQNPRHKITKRGQNVTFRCDPISEHNRLYWYRQTLGQGPEFLTYFQNEAQLEKSRLLSDRFSAERPKGSFSTLEIQRTEQGDSAMYLCASSSGQGTSTDTQCFGPGTRLTVL.

Turning to this clonotype: One end of the junction fails to match germline, which may point to a read error. The chain recombines TRBV14 with TRBJ2-2; 12 bases line up with TRBD2. CDR3 length: 18 residues. Germline V gene sequence: CDR1 SGHDN, CDR2 FVKESK. CDR3 sequence (DNA): TGTACCAGCAGCCAAGTCGCTAGCGGGAGGGATAACACCGGGGAGCTGCTTTTT. Its translation is CTSSQVASGRDNTGELLF.

As DNA, the CDR3 is TGCGCCAGCAGTAGCGGACTAGTTCTCGAGCAGTACTTC. Its protein is CASSSGLVLEQYF. This sequence joins TRBV10-1 and TRBJ2-7, with 7 nucleotides matching TRBD2. This CDR3 spans 13 amino acids. The germline gives CDR1 WNHNN, CDR2 SYGVQD (reference sequence). With V trimmed by 5 bases and J by 6 bases, 7 bases remained unmatched.

The V and J genes are TRBV12-3 or TRBV12-4 and TRBJ1-5, with 7 bases that match TRBD1. Trimming at V came to 5 bases and at J to 9 bases, leaving 7 bases not matched to a gene. The CDR3 consists of 13 residues. CDR3 DNA: TGTGCCAGCAGTATGACAGGGATGGTGCCCCAGCATTTT. Translation: CASSMTGMVPQHF.

With regard to this clonotype: The conserved phenylalanine or tryptophan normally closing the CDR3 is absent here, so this likely arose from a read error. V usage is TRBV20-1 and J usage is TRBJ2-5; D possibly uses TRBD1 or TRBD2 (6 bases each). The CDR3 is 15 amino acids. Trimming took 0 bases from V and 5 from J, leaving 16 bases between them. CDR1 and CDR2 (germline): DFQATT, SNEGSKA (reference sequence). The CDR3 region is CSAREPKGEVETQYL. CDR3 DNA sequence: TGCAGTGCTAGAGAACCGAAGGGGGAGGTTGAGACCCAGTACTTG.

V and J are TRBV11-2 and TRBJ2-2, with TRBD1 as a possible D gene (6 bases). Germline V gene sequence: CDR1 SGHAT, CDR2 FQNNGV. The CDR3 has 15 amino acids. V lost 6 bases, J lost 2 bases, and 13 bases lay in between. CDR3 DNA: TGTGCCAGCAGTAGGACAGAGGTCAACACCGGGGAGCTGTTTTTT. This sequence encodes CASSRTEVNTGELFF.

This clonotype is large in the sample. The J gene is TRBJ2-3, the V gene TRBV11-2; 10 nucleotides match TRBD2. Germline V gives CDR1 SGHAT, CDR2 FQNNGV. The V segment lost 2 bases and the J segment 5 bases; nucleotides outside the gene matches: 1. The CDR3 sequence is 14 residues long. CDR3 loop: CASSLLAGEDTQYF. DNA for the CDR3: TGTGCCAGCAGCTTACTAGCGGGGGAAGATACGCAGTATTTT.